The sequence of this T cell receptor (beta chain) was determined in a study of tumor and adjacent non-tumor tissue in lung cancer. As for the study in general: Histology: 12 adenocarcinoma, a couple of squamous cell carcinoma, 1 small cell lung cancer. On average, productive TCRbeta reads reached roughly 3.9 million per sample.

CDR3 size: 13 residues. A remark on this clonotype: A much larger clone lies one base from this, so it may be a read error.

Three rounds of nested PCR, following a modified ARM-PCR protocol, produced the TCRbeta library. TCRdb used MiXCR to reprocess the multiplex PCR reads, holding one entry per CDR3 protein. The sample carries 80,000 or so distinct CDR3 sequences, about 82% recorded once. This sample's RNA came from whole unsorted tissue. More than 3 cm separated this lung sample from the edge of the tumor. The sequence came from a man between 60 and 70 years old with non-small cell lung cancer. The chain carries TRBV12-3 or TRBV12-4 and TRBJ1-3; no firm D call. The specimen sequenced was distant non-tumor lung tissue. CDR3 sequence: CASSPSGGKTIYF. DNA for the CDR3: TGTGCCAGCAGCCCCTCAGGTGGAAAGACCATATATTTT.